This TCR beta chain was observed in a study of T cells after yellow fever vaccination. One entry per CDR3 protein results from TCRdb running MiXCR on the 5' RACE reads. The data contain a few hundred thousand distinct CDR3 sequences, 3.6% of them singletons. This clonotype occurred many times. The V gene end was trimmed by 3 bases and the J gene end by 5 bases; junction bases not matched to a gene: 3. Looked up from germline, CDR1 is SGHRS and CDR2 is YFSETQ. The CDR3 totals 14 residues. The rearrangement links TRBV5-1 to TRBJ2-3; 10 bases are shared with TRBD1. The sequence was obtained from a man aged 18 to 29 who received the YFV17D yellow fever vaccine. The sample here was PBMCs, taken on the day of the yellow fever booster vaccination. DNA for the CDR3: TGCGCCAGCAGCTGGGGGGACAGGGGAGATACGCAGTATTTT. Protein: CASSWGDRGDTQYF.